The next 2 T cell receptor beta chains were all read from a single sample in a study of shared clonotypes between healthy human individuals. The data were produced by immunoSEQ multiplex PCR, yet TCRdb's version contains in-frame clones alone and is incomplete. In the table there are around 1.9 million clones, 85% to 95% of which are singletons. Naive CD8 cells lacked CD45RO, underwent positive selection for CCR7 and left out terminally differentiated effector memory CD45RA+ cells. Source material: naive CD8+ T cells from PBMCs. Every receptor here comes from a man aged 18-30 years in good health. Some clones in this sample may be carry-over from other donors' samples.

In its sample, this clone was seen once. The chain links TRBV5-4 to TRBJ2-1, with unresolved D. V lost 6 bases, J lost 7 bases, and 23 bases lay in between. In germline, CDR1 is SGHNT, CDR2 YYREEE (reference sequence). This CDR3 spans 16 amino acids. CDR3 residues: CASTNIAGLDRNEQFF. In DNA form, the CDR3 reads TGTGCCAGCACAAACATCGCCGGGCTAGATAGAAATGAGCAGTTCTTC.

The J gene is TRBJ1-2, the V gene TRBV19; tentatively, D is TRBD1 (5 bases). This CDR3 spans 16 amino acids. Trimming took off 3 bases at V and 6 bases at J, with 20 bases between the two ends. Looked up from germline, CDR1 is LNHDA and CDR2 is SQIVND (reference sequence). The DNA for the CDR3 is TGTGCCAGTAGTATTTCGGGGGTAATTGGCGGCGATGGCTACACCTTC. Its protein product is CASSISGVIGGDGYTF.